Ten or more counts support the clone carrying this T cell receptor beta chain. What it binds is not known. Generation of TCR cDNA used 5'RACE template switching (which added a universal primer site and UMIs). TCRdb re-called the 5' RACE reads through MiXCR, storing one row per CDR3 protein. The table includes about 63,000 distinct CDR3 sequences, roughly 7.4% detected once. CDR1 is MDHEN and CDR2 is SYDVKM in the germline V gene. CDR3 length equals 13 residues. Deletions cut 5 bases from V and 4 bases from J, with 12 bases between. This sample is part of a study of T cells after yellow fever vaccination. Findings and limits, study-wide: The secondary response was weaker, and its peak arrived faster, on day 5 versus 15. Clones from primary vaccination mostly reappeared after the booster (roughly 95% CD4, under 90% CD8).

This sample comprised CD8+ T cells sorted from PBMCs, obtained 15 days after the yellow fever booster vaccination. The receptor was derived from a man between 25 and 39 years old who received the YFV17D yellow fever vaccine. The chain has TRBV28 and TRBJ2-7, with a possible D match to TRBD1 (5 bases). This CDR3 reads CASSPDMVYEQYF. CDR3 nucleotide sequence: TGTGCCAGCAGTCCGGACATGGTTTACGAGCAGTACTTC.